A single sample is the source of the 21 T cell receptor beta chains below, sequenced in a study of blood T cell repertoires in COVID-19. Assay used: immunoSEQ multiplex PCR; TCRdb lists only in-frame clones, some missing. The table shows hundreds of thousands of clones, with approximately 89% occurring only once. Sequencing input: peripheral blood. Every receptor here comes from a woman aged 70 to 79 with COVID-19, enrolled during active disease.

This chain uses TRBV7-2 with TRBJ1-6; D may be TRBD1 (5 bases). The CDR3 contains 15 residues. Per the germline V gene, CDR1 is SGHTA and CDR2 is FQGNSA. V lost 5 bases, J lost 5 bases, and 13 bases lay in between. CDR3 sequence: CASSLQAGHNSPLHF. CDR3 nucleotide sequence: TGTGCCAGCAGCCTCCAGGCAGGGCATAATTCACCCCTCCACTTT.

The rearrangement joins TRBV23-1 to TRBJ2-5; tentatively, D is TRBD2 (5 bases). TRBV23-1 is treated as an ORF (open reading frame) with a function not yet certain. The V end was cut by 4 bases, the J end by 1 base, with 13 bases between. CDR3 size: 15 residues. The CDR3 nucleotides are TGCGCCAGCAGTCCCTCCGGGGTGGTCCAAGAGACCCAGTACTTC. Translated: CASSPSGVVQETQYF.

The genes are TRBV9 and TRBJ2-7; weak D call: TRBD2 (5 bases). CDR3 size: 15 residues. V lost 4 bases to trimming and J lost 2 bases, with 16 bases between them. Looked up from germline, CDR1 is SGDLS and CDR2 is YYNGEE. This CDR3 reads CASSPRSGSTYEQYF. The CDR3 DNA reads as TGTGCCAGCAGCCCACGGAGTGGGAGCACCTACGAGCAGTACTTC. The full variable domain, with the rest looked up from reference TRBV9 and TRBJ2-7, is DSGVTQTPKHLITATGQRVTLRCSPRSGDLSVYWYQQSLDQGLQFLIQYYNGEERAKGNILERFSAQQFPDLHSELNLSSLELGDSALYFCASSPRSGSTYEQYFGPGTRLTVT.

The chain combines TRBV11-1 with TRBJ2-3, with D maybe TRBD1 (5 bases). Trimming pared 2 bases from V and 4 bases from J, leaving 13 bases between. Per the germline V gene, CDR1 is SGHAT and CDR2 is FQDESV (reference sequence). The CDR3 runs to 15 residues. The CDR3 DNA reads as TGTGCCAGCAGCTTAATGAATCAGGGCCCAGATACGCAGTATTTT. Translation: CASSLMNQGPDTQYF.

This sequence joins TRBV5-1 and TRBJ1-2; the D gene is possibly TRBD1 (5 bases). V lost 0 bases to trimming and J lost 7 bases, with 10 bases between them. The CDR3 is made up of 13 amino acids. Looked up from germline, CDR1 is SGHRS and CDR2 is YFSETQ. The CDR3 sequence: CASSLAQGAGYTF. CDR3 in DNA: TGCGCCAGCAGCTTGGCCCAGGGCGCTGGCTACACCTTC.

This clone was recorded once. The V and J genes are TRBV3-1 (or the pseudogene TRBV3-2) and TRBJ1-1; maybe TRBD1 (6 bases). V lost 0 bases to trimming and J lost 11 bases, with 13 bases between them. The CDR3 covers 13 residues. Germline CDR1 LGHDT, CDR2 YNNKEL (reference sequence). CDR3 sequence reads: CASSQDTDSMAFF. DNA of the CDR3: TGTGCCAGCAGCCAAGATACGGACAGTATGGCTTTCTTT.

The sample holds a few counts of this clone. The CDR3 region is CASSLTGETEAFF. Written as DNA, the CDR3 is TGTGCCAGTAGTTTGACAGGGGAAACTGAAGCTTTCTTT. The chain recombines TRBV19 with TRBJ1-1; 8 nucleotides match TRBD1. CDR1 LNHDA and CDR2 SQIVND come from the germline V gene (reference sequence). V lost 5 bases, J lost 5 bases, and 4 bases stayed unmatched. This CDR3 is built from 13 residues.

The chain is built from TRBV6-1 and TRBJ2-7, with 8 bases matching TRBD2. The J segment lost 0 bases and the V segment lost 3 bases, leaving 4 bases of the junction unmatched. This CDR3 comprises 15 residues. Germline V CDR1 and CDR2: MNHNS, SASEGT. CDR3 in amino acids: CASSDGGAHSYEQYF. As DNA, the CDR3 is TGTGCCAGCAGTGACGGGGGGGCACACTCCTACGAGCAGTACTTC.

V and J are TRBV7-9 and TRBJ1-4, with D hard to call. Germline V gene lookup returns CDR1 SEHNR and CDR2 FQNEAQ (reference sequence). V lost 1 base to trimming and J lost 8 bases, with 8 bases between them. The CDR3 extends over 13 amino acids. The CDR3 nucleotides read TGTGCCAGCAGCTTAGATAGATCCGAAAAACTGTTTTTT. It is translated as CASSLDRSEKLFF.

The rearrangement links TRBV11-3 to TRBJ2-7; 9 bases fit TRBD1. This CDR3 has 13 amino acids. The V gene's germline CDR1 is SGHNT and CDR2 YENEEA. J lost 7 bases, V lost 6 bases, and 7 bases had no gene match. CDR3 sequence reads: CASRRTGAAEQYF. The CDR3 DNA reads TGTGCCAGCAGGCGGACAGGGGCGGCAGAGCAGTACTTC.

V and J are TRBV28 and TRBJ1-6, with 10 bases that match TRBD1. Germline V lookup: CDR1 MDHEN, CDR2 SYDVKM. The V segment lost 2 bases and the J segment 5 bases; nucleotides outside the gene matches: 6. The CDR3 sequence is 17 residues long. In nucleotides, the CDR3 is TGTGCCAGCAGTTTAGAGACAGGGGGCTTGGATAATTCACCCCTCCACTTT. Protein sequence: CASSLETGGLDNSPLHF.

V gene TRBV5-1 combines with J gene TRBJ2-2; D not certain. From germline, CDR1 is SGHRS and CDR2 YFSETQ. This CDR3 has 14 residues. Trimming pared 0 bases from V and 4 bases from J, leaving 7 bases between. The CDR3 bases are TGCGCCAGCAGCTTGGCCGTGTCCACCGGGGAGCTGTTTTTT. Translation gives CASSLAVSTGELFF.

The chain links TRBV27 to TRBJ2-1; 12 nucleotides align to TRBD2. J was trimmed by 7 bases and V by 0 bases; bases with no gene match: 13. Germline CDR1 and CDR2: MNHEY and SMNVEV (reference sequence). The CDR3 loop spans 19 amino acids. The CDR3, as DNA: TGTGCCAGCAGTTTATCCGGGACTAGCGGGTACCATATTCGGAATGAGCAGTTCTTC. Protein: CASSLSGTSGYHIRNEQFF.

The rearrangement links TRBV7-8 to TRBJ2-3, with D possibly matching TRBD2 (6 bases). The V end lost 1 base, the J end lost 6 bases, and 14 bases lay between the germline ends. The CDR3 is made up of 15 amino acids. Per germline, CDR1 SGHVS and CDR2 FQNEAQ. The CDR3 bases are TGTGCCAGCAGCTTAGTAGCGGCCGGGGCGGATACGCAGTATTTT. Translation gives CASSLVAAGADTQYF.

CDR3 sequence reads: CASSTRDSLSSPLHF. The CDR3 DNA reads TGCGCCAGCAGCACGAGGGACAGCCTAAGTTCACCCCTCCACTTT. This chain links TRBV5-1 with TRBJ1-6; 7 bases align to TRBD1. The CDR3 covers 15 residues. Germline assignment: CDR1 SGHRS and CDR2 YFSETQ. V lost 4 bases, J lost 9 bases, and 10 bases stayed unmatched. The whole variable domain, filled in from reference TRBV5-1 and TRBJ1-6, reads KAGVTQTPRYLIKTRGQQVTLSCSPISGHRSVSWYQQTPGQGLQFLFEYFSETQRNKGNFPGRFSGRQFSNSRSEMNVSTLELGDSALYLCASSTRDSLSSPLHFGNGTRLTVT.

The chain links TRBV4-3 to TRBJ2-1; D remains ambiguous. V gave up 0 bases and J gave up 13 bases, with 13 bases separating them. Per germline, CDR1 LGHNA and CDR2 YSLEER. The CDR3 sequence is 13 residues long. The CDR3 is CASSQDSYRYQFF. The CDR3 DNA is TGCGCCAGCAGCCAAGATTCGTACAGATACCAGTTCTTC.

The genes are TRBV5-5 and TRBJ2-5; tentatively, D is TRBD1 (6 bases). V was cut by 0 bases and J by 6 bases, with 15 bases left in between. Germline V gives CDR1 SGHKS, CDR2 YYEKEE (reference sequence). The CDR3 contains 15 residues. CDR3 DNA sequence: TGTGCCAGCAGCTTGGTCTCAGGGGTTGGTCAGACCCAGTACTTC. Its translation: CASSLVSGVGQTQYF.

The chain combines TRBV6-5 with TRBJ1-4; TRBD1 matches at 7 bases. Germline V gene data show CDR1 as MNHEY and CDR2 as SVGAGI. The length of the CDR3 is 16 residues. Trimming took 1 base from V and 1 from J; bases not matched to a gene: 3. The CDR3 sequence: CASSYYSGGTNEKLFF. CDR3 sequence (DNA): TGTGCCAGCAGTTACTACTCAGGGGGAACTAATGAAAAACTGTTTTTT.

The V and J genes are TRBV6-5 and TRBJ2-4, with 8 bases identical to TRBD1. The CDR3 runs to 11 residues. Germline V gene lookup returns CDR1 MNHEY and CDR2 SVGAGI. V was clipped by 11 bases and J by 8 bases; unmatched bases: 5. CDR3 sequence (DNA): TGTGCCTGCGGACAGGGAGACATTCAGTACTTC. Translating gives CACGQGDIQYF.

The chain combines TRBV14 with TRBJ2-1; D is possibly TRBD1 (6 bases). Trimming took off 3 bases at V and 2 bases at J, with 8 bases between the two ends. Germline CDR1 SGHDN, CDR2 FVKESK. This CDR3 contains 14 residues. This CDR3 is CASSHGGAYNEQFF. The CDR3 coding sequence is TGTGCCAGCAGCCATGGGGGCGCCTACAATGAGCAGTTCTTC.

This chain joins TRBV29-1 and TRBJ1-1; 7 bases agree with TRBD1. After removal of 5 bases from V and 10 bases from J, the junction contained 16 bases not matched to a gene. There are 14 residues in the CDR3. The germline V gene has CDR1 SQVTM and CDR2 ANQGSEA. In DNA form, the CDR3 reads TGCAGCGTTTTAAGGGGGCGTCTAGCTTTGGGAGCTTTCTTT. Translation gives CSVLRGRLALGAFF.